What follows are 8 T cell receptor beta chains derived from one specimen sequenced in a study of tumor and adjacent non-tumor tissue in lung cancer. The library came from three nested PCR rounds adapted from ARM-PCR protocols. TCRdb re-called the multiplex PCR reads through MiXCR, storing one row per CDR3 protein. The data hold some 80,000 distinct CDR3 sequences, with about 77% observed a single time. RNA was extracted from bulk tissue without any cell sorting. More than 3 cm separated this lung sample from the edge of the tumor. Sequencing was performed on distant non-tumor lung tissue. Receptors were obtained from a woman between 45 and 65 years old with non-small cell lung cancer.

The rearrangement links TRBV5-1 to TRBJ2-5; D remains ambiguous. V was shortened by 7 bases and J by 1 base, with 11 bases between the two germline ends. The V gene's germline CDR1 is SGHRS and CDR2 YFSETQ. The CDR3 consists of 13 residues. CDR3 region: CASGWRIQETQYF. CDR3 DNA: TGCGCCAGCGGGTGGCGGATCCAAGAGACCCAGTACTTC.

This clonotype was recorded at least ten times. This chain links TRBV10-2 with TRBJ2-7; TRBD1 might be the D (5 bases). CDR3 length: 13 amino acids. V was cut by 3 bases and J by 4 bases, with 10 bases left in between. The germline V gene has CDR1 WSHSY and CDR2 SAAADI. Here the CDR3 DNA reads TGCGCCAGCAGTGATCGGCAGGGATACGAGCAGTACTTC. Translation gives CASSDRQGYEQYF.

This clonotype was counted between two and nine times. The rearrangement joins TRBV12-3 or TRBV12-4 to TRBJ1-4, with a possible D match to TRBD1 (6 bases). CDR3 length: 15 amino acids. The CDR3 loop reads CVSKEGGATNEKLFF. The CDR3 DNA sequence: TGTGTTAGCAAAGAGGGGGGTGCAACTAATGAAAAACTGTTTTTT.

In the case of this clonotype: This could be a read error, since a much larger clone is one nucleotide away. The rearrangement uses TRBV11-2 and TRBJ2-1; TRBD2 matches 8 bases. The germline V gene has CDR1 SGHAT and CDR2 FQNNGV. The CDR3 runs to 16 residues. The CDR3 region is CASSLGPSGSYNEEFF. As DNA, the CDR3 is TGTGCCAGCAGCTTAGGTCCTAGCGGGTCCTACAATGAGGAGTTCTTC.

The chain is built from TRBV7-9 and TRBJ1-2; 7 nucleotides align to TRBD1. Trimming at V came to 7 bases and at J to 6 bases, leaving 20 bases not matched to a gene. The CDR3 has 17 amino acids. CDR1 is SEHNR, CDR2 FQNEAQ, per germline (reference sequence). CDR3 in DNA: TGTGCCAGCATCCCATCCCCAGGGACAGTCGGTAGCCATGGCTACACCTTC. It translates to CASIPSPGTVGSHGYTF.

The chain recombines TRBV9 with TRBJ2-3; 9 bases line up with TRBD2. CDR3 length equals 15 residues. The trim removed 3 bases at V and 6 bases at J, leaving 8 bases unmatched. Germline V gene data show CDR1 as SGDLS and CDR2 as YYNGEE. This CDR3 is CASSGLAGDADTQYF. The CDR3 DNA sequence: TGTGCCAGCAGCGGATTAGCGGGAGACGCGGATACGCAGTATTTT. The full variable domain, its missing parts supplied by reference TRBV9 and TRBJ2-3, is DSGVTQTPKHLITATGQRVTLRCSPRSGDLSVYWYQQSLDQGLQFLIQYYNGEERAKGNILERFSAQQFPDLHSELNLSSLELGDSALYFCASSGLAGDADTQYFGPGTRLTVL.

The chain has TRBV12-3 or TRBV12-4 and TRBJ1-4; D is uncertain. The CDR3 is 14 amino acids. Trimming shortened V by 8 bases and J by 7 bases, and 17 bases separated the two germline ends. The chain's CDR3 is CASGLEVGSEKLFF. The CDR3 DNA sequence: TGTGCCAGCGGTCTCGAGGTGGGGAGTGAAAAACTGTTTTTT.

By frequency in the sample, this clonotype is medium-sized. The rearrangement links TRBV4-1 to TRBJ1-4, with TRBD1 matching 8 bases. The CDR3 length is 15 residues. Germline loops: CDR1 MGHRA, CDR2 YSYEKL. V lost 5 bases to trimming and J lost 7 bases; unmatched junction nucleotides: 9. CDR3 loop: CASSAQGAGSEKLFF. DNA for the CDR3: TGCGCCAGCAGCGCCCAGGGGGCCGGGAGTGAAAAACTGTTTTTT.